Presented here are 22 T cell receptor delta chains from one specimen sequenced in a study of Vδ1+ human thymocytes (dated by TCRdb to 2016 to 2019). What the work shows at the level of the full study, not this receptor alone: In contrast to oligoclonal peripheral blood repertoires, thymic TRG and TRD repertoires appeared to be highly polyclonal with Gaussian CDR3 length distributions.

The reads were generated on an Illumina MiSeq. RNA extraction was performed with the RNeasy mini kit, and reverse transcription was done with Superscript III. CDR3 amplicons were generated by multiplex PCR with pooled V-gene forward primers and a constant-region reverse primer carrying Illumina adaptor overhangs. TCRdb processed the public reads again with the CATT caller, after which rows with matching DNA were combined. The sample records 54,000 or so delta-chain clones, more than 15% of which are singletons. The ten biggest clones cover 0.5% of the sample. Antigens of these TCRs are unknown. The sample was Vdelta1+ gamma-delta thymocytes from the thymus. The cell subset or site label corresponds to: FACS-sorted CD3+ TCRalphabeta- TCRVdelta1+ TCRVdelta2- thymocytes. The source of these receptors is a boy younger than two who had congenital heart surgery.

The genes are TRDV1 and TRDJ1, with 10 positions matching TRDD3. The V gene's germline CDR1 is TSWWSYY and CDR2 QGS. Trimming removed 4 bases from V and 0 bases from J; junction bases left unmatched: 23. The CDR3 spans 22 residues. The CDR3 nucleotides read TGTGCTCTTGGGGTCCCCGCCTTTTCTTTTACTGGGGGATTGGGGGACACCGATAAACTCATCTTT. Amino acid sequence: CALGVPAFSFTGGLGDTDKLIF.

The chain combines TRDV1 with TRDJ1; D unresolved. Trimming left V 4 bases short and J 7 bases short, with 19 bases between. CDR1 and CDR2 from the germline V gene are TSWWSYY and QGS. CDR3 length: 15 residues. The CDR3, as DNA: TGTGCTCTTGGGGGATTACCTAGGCGTAACGGTAAACTCATCTTT. The encoded protein is CALGGLPRRNGKLIF.

In its sample, this clone was seen a few times. This rearrangement joins TRAV29/DV5 to TRDJ1, with 12 bases identical to TRDD3. The V gene end was trimmed by 4 bases and the J gene end by 1 base; junction bases not matched to a gene: 35. CDR3 length: 25 amino acids. The germline CDR1 and CDR2 sequences are NSMFDY and ISSIKDK. CDR3 bases: TGTGCAGCATCGATGGTTTCCTACCAACTTTTACTGGGGGATACCGCTCCCCTGAGCACCGATAAACTCATCTTT. Translation gives CAASMVSYQLLLGDTAPLSTDKLIF.

This clone showed up just a few times. V usage is TRDV1 and J usage is TRDJ1; 8 bases are a match to TRDD3. Germline-derived CDR1 and CDR2 are TSWWSYY and QGS. This CDR3 spans 20 amino acids. After removal of 5 bases from V and 0 bases from J, the junction contained 20 bases not matched to a gene. The CDR3 here is CALGIPPLRGDIRYTDKLIF. The CDR3 bases are TGTGCTCTTGGGATTCCTCCGCTTCGGGGGGATATTAGGTACACCGATAAACTCATCTTT.

J is TRDJ1 and V is TRDV1; 8 bases agree with TRDD3. With V trimmed by 2 bases and J by 0 bases, 17 bases remained unmatched. CDR3 length: 20 residues. The germline V gene has CDR1 TSWWSYY and CDR2 QGS. CDR3 loop: CALGEFLWDTPSFYTDKLIF. The DNA for the CDR3 is TGTGCTCTTGGGGAATTTTTATGGGATACGCCCTCCTTTTACACCGATAAACTCATCTTT.

The table lists this clone with a few counts. The gene calls are TRDV1 and TRDJ1; 8 positions agree with TRDD3. The CDR3 runs to 16 residues. Germline assignment: CDR1 TSWWSYY and CDR2 QGS. V lost 6 bases, J lost 4 bases, and 13 bases stayed unmatched. The CDR3 reads CALGMAGGLHYDKLIF. The DNA of the CDR3 is TGTGCTCTTGGTATGGCTGGGGGACTACACTACGATAAACTCATCTTT.

J is TRDJ1 and V is TRDV1, with 12 bases matching TRDD3. The CDR3 has 22 residues. From germline, CDR1 is TSWWSYY and CDR2 QGS. V gave up 0 bases and J gave up 3 bases; unmatched junction bases: 20. The CDR3 is CALGELSVSPPLGDTQADKLIF. The CDR3, as DNA: TGTGCTCTTGGGGAACTATCGGTCTCACCCCCACTGGGGGATACTCAGGCCGATAAACTCATCTTT.

This clone was found a few times. The chain is built from TRDV1 and TRDJ1; 13 nucleotides align to TRDD3. CDR1 and CDR2 (germline): TSWWSYY, QGS. Trimming cost V 4 bases and J 0 bases; bases outside gene matches: 17. The CDR3 sequence is 21 residues long. The CDR3 is CALGAKAFLRLGDTNTDKLIF. The CDR3 DNA follows: TGTGCTCTTGGGGCAAAGGCCTTCCTACGACTGGGGGATACGAACACCGATAAACTCATCTTT.

As regards this clone: A much larger clone differs by one base, so this may be a read error. The chain links TRDV2 to TRDJ1, with 7 bases identical to TRDD3. The CDR3 has 15 residues. The ends lost 0 bases at V and 7 bases at J; junction bases unmatched: 10. The germline CDR1 and CDR2 sequences are GEAIGNYY and EKD. The CDR3 region has the DNA TGTGCCTGTGACACCGTGCAACCGGGGGATCCTAAACTCATCTTT. Residues: CACDTVQPGDPKLIF.

The chain employs TRDV1 and TRDJ1; no reliable D call. From germline, CDR1 is TSWWSYY and CDR2 QGS. The length of the CDR3 is 17 residues. V was clipped by 0 bases and J by 1 base, with 15 bases between them. CDR3 nucleotide sequence: TGTGCTCTTGGGGAACTCCCCCATTCGAGAAGCACCGATAAACTCATCTTT. Its protein product is CALGELPHSRSTDKLIF.

This chain links TRDV1 with TRDJ1; 12 bases are a match to TRDD3. The CDR3 contains 22 residues. The germline V gene has CDR1 TSWWSYY and CDR2 QGS. With 3 bases clipped from V and 0 bases from J, the junction kept 20 bases outside the gene matches. In DNA form, the CDR3 reads TGTGCTCTTGGGGACTTTCTTTCCAGTACTGGGGGATACCTCCGGTACACCGATAAACTCATCTTT. Translating it yields CALGDFLSSTGGYLRYTDKLIF.

This clone is termed medium-sized. The chain joins TRDV2 to TRDJ1, with D possibly TRDD3 on 6 matching bases. The CDR3 is 16 residues long. V lost 4 bases to trimming and J lost 0 bases, with 17 bases between them. CDR1 GEAIGNYY and CDR2 EKD come from the germline V gene. Here the CDR3 reads CACDVLGTAYTDKLIF. For the CDR3, the DNA is TGTGCCTGTGATGTGCTGGGGACCGCGTACACCGATAAACTCATCTTT.

This clone was picked up a small number of times. The rearrangement joins TRDV1 to TRDJ1; TRDD3 matches 11 bases. CDR1 TSWWSYY and CDR2 QGS come from the germline V gene. The CDR3 is 21 residues long. The V and J ends lost 0 bases and 1 base, in that order; junction bases with no gene match: 16. This chain's CDR3 is CALGELLFPVLGDKGTDKLIF. DNA for the CDR3: TGTGCTCTTGGGGAACTCCTCTTCCCAGTACTGGGGGATAAGGGCACCGATAAACTCATCTTT.

In its sample, this clone was seen a few times. The V gene is TRAV29/DV5, the J gene TRDJ1; TRDD3 is a possible D gene (6 bases). Trimming shortened V by 0 bases and J by 4 bases, and 22 bases separated the two germline ends. The V gene's germline CDR1 is NSMFDY and CDR2 ISSIKDK. The CDR3 loop spans 17 amino acids. The CDR3 region has the DNA TGTGCAGCAAGCGTCATCCTCCTAGTGGATACCGGCGATAAACTCATCTTT. Amino acid sequence: CAASVILLVDTGDKLIF.

This clone has a handful of counts. The chain recombines TRDV1 with TRDJ1, with D possibly being TRDD3 (5 bases). The CDR3 contains 18 residues. Deletions cut 5 bases from V and 0 bases from J, with 22 bases between. The germline CDR1 and CDR2 sequences are TSWWSYY and QGS. CDR3 protein: CALGNPGRWGDYTDKLIF. CDR3 bases: TGTGCTCTTGGGAACCCCGGGCGGTGGGGAGATTACACCGATAAACTCATCTTT.

The rearrangement links TRDV1 to TRDJ1; TRDD2 might be the D (6 bases). This CDR3 spans 17 amino acids. V was pared by 6 bases and J by 1 base, with 21 bases between. Germline V gene lookup returns CDR1 TSWWSYY and CDR2 QGS. The CDR3, as DNA: TGTGCTCTTGGAGAGCACCTTCCCCCGTTTGGCACCGATAAACTCATCTTT. Amino acid sequence: CALGEHLPPFGTDKLIF.

This clone has more than one count but fewer than ten. A junction boundary mismatches the germline segment, possibly from a read error. The sample holds other DNA sequences that translate to the same CDR3. This chain connects TRDV1 to TRDJ1; maybe TRDD3 (5 bases). This CDR3 spans 17 amino acids. Germline CDR1 TSWWSYY, CDR2 QGS. CDR3 coding DNA: TGTGCCCTTGGGGAACGGAGCGATACCGGGGACACCGATAAACTCATCTTT. It codes for CALGERSDTGDTDKLIF.

This clone was recorded a few times. This chain joins TRDV1 and TRDJ1, with D possibly matching TRDD2 (5 bases). CDR1 is TSWWSYY, CDR2 QGS, per germline. V was cut by 0 bases and J by 0 bases, with 23 bases left in between. This CDR3 has 20 residues. CDR3 bases: TGTGCTCTTGGGGAACTAAAGGTCTTCCAAGTTCGAATGTACACCGATAAACTCATCTTT. Amino acid sequence: CALGELKVFQVRMYTDKLIF.

V is TRDV1 and J is TRDJ1; 9 bases agree with TRDD3. Germline CDR1 is TSWWSYY and CDR2 is QGS. The CDR3 is made up of 20 amino acids. The trim removed 0 bases at V and 5 bases at J, leaving 19 bases unmatched. CDR3 protein: CALGELLPTYWGTPLDKLIF. For the CDR3, the DNA is TGTGCTCTTGGGGAACTCTTGCCTACGTACTGGGGGACCCCTTTAGATAAACTCATCTTT.

This clone has only a few counts. The rearrangement links TRDV1 to TRDJ1; 13 nucleotides match TRDD3. Germline CDR1 TSWWSYY, CDR2 QGS. V shed 1 base and J 7 bases; nucleotides not matched to a gene: 12. This CDR3 contains 18 residues. In nucleotides, the CDR3 is TGTGCTCTTGGGGAACCGTTTGTGGTACTGGGGGATACGGTTAAACTCATCTTT. This gives the protein CALGEPFVVLGDTVKLIF.

Comments on this clone: The identical CDR3 is also encoded by other nucleotide sequences in the sample. The chain recombines TRDV1 with TRDJ2; D is perhaps TRDD3 (6 bases). The CDR3 length is 15 residues. CDR1 is TSWWSYY and CDR2 is QGS in the germline V gene. Trimming shortened V by 4 bases and J by 4 bases, and 13 bases separated the two germline ends. The CDR3 DNA reads as TGTGCTCTTGGGGTGGGGGGTCTACAGACAGCACAACTCTTCTTT. It encodes CALGVGGLQTAQLFF.

This clone was detected only a few times. This rearrangement joins TRDV1 to TRDJ1; tentative D call: TRDD3 (5 bases). Trimming took 2 bases from V and 0 from J, leaving 37 bases between them. The CDR3 covers 24 residues. CDR1 is TSWWSYY, CDR2 QGS, per germline. CDR3 protein: CALGEASCYGVGNGLRQYTDKLIF. CDR3 in DNA: TGTGCTCTTGGGGAAGCGTCATGCTACGGGGTGGGGAACGGCCTCCGTCAGTACACCGATAAACTCATCTTT.